A single TCR beta chain is shown here with its context. Antigen unknown. Assay: immunoSEQ multiplex PCR; the TCRdb copy retains only in-frame clones and omits some. The sample holds 52,000 or so clones; less than 85% are singletons and the top ten take about 3.1%. This sample was taken from a study of a mutant IDH1 vaccine in newly diagnosed glioma. The wider study: Eight vaccinations were given in weeks 1, 3, 5, 7, 11, 15, 19 and 23. Study findings and constraints: Changes in the top peripheral T cell clonotypes seemingly had no bearing on pseudoprogression.

Time point described: week 5, during vaccination. Doses comprised 300 ug of mutant IDH1 20-mer peptide each, plus topical imiquimod. In every donor, the tumor was a new WHO grade 3 or 4 IDH1-mutant, ATRX-lost astrocytoma. V was clipped by 2 bases and J by 2 bases; unmatched bases: 2. Germline-derived CDR1 and CDR2 are SGDLS and YYNGEE. The CDR3 contains 15 residues. V gene TRBV9 combines with J gene TRBJ2-7; 12 nucleotides match TRBD1. Source: PBMCs, taken from a glioma patient whose treatment included an IDH1 peptide vaccine. The sequence derives from a woman aged 18-29 years with glioma. Some clones in this sample may be carry-over from other donors' samples. CDR3 bases: TGTGCCAGCAGCGTTGGGACAGGGGGCGCCTACGAGCAGTACTTC. Residues: CASSVGTGGAYEQYF.